The source of this T cell receptor beta chain is a study of cytomegalovirus exposure and HLA in healthy donors. 13 Jbeta primers and 60 Vbeta primers were used for the PCR. This table comes from immunoSEQ multiplex PCR, and its TCRdb copy is limited to in-frame clones, with some not included. Here the sample spans more than 95,000 clones, around 60% being singletons. There are 14 residues in the CDR3. The germline gives CDR1 LNHNV, CDR2 YYDKDF (reference sequence). The ends were cut back, 0 bases at V and 5 bases at J, with 8 bases in the middle. To note about this clone: Its antigen is undetermined.

Whole-study results and caveats: Most TCR beta V segments were productive about 87% or about 30% of the time in an earlier analysis. Researchers reported in a later analysis that a missense DCLRE1C variant was tied to TCR beta V- and J-gene trimming.

This rearrangement joins TRBV15 to TRBJ2-1; tentatively, D is TRBD2 (5 bases). Sequenced material: PBMCs. This clonotype was sampled from a woman in her forties in good health and CMV-seropositive. The CDR3 bases are TGTGCCACCAGCAGAGATCCGGAGGACAATGAGCAGTTCTTC. Protein sequence: CATSRDPEDNEQFF.